The next 10 T cell receptor beta chains were all read from a single sample in a study of T cells after yellow fever vaccination. TCRdb redid the calling of the 5' RACE reads with MiXCR, one entry per CDR3 protein. The sample comprises hundreds of thousands of distinct CDR3 sequences, roughly a sixth of which are singletons, and 15% to 20% rests with the top ten. The sample here was PBMCs, taken before the yellow fever booster vaccination. The receptor source for this set is a man aged 18 to 29 who received the YFV17D yellow fever vaccine.

This clonotype was seen only a few times. V gene TRBV20-1 combines with J gene TRBJ1-3; D may be TRBD1 (5 bases). Trimming left V 6 bases short and J 8 bases short, with 11 bases between. This CDR3 is built from 11 residues. In germline, CDR1 is DFQATT, CDR2 SNEGSKA (reference sequence). The CDR3 sequence is CSASVGDTIYF. The CDR3 DNA reads TGCAGTGCGTCTGTGGGGGACACCATATATTTT.

This clonotype was recorded a few times. The genes are TRBV12-3 or TRBV12-4 and TRBJ1-2; 8 bases are a match to TRBD1. The CDR3 is made up of 15 amino acids. V dropped 6 bases and J dropped 1; count of bases not matched to a gene: 7. Here the CDR3 reads CASSLDRGRNYGYTF. CDR3 sequence (DNA): TGTGCCAGCAGCCTCGACAGGGGCCGTAACTATGGCTACACCTTC.

The gene calls are TRBV18 and TRBJ2-5; D is undetermined. V lost 2 bases and J 2 bases, leaving 9 bases between the germline ends. This CDR3 is 14 amino acids long. Germline lookup yields CDR1 KGHSH and CDR2 LQKENI. This chain's CDR3 is CASSPDLTQETQYF. CDR3 nucleotide sequence: TGTGCCAGCTCACCAGACTTGACTCAAGAGACCCAGTACTTC. The full variable domain, in which reference TRBV18 and TRBJ2-5 provide the parts outside the CDR3, is NAGVMQNPRHLVRRRGQEARLRCSPMKGHSHVYWYRQLPEEGLKFMVYLQKENIIDESGMPKERFSAEFPKEGPSILRIQQVVRGDSAAYFCASSPDLTQETQYFGPGTRLLVL.

V usage is TRBV15 and J usage is TRBJ2-2, with D possibly being TRBD2 (5 bases). Germline V gives CDR1 LNHNV, CDR2 YYDKDF (reference sequence). The germline V and J ends were trimmed by 1 base and 0 bases, with 12 bases remaining between them. The CDR3 runs to 17 residues. CDR3 DNA sequence: TGTGCCACCAGCAGAGGGAGGTCGGAAGCGAACACCGGGGAGCTGTTTTTT. Its translation: CATSRGRSEANTGELFF.

This clonotype was seen a handful of times. V is TRBV7-2 and J is TRBJ2-4, with TRBD2 matching 7 bases. The CDR3 spans 14 residues. CDR1 and CDR2 (germline): SGHTA, FQGNSA. J lost 6 bases, V lost 5 bases, and 7 bases had no gene match. The DNA for the CDR3 is TGTGCCAGCAGCCCACAAACGGGGGGAAACATTCAGTACTTC. It translates to CASSPQTGGNIQYF.

The chain is built from TRBV5-1 and TRBJ1-5, with D tentatively TRBD1 (5 bases). Germline V gives CDR1 SGHRS, CDR2 YFSETQ. The CDR3 loop spans 14 amino acids. With 0 bases removed from V and 4 bases from J, the gap between germline ends came to 8 bases. This CDR3 is CASSLGDQNQPQHF. For the CDR3, the DNA is TGCGCCAGCAGCTTGGGGGACCAGAATCAGCCCCAGCATTTT.

This chain links TRBV6-6 with TRBJ2-2; 10 bases map to TRBD2. Trimming cost V 6 bases and J 3 bases; bases outside gene matches: 10. The CDR3 is made up of 17 amino acids. Germline CDR1 is MNHNY and CDR2 is SVGAGI (reference sequence). The CDR3 spells CASRPPSLAGDTGELFF. The CDR3, as DNA: TGTGCCAGCAGACCCCCCTCCCTAGCGGGGGACACCGGGGAGCTGTTTTTT.

The chain carries TRBV7-2 and TRBJ2-1, with TRBD2 matching over 12 bases. Looked up from germline, CDR1 is SGHTA and CDR2 is FQGNSA. J gave up 7 bases and V 5 bases, and 6 bases lay outside the gene matches. CDR3 size: 15 residues. In nucleotides, the CDR3 is TGTGCCAGCAGCGCGCCGGGACTAGCGGGTAATGAGCAGTTCTTC. This encodes CASSAPGLAGNEQFF. The entire variable domain, with the rest obtained from reference TRBV7-2 and TRBJ2-1, is as follows: GAGVSQSPSNKVTEKGKDVELRCDPISGHTALYWYRQSLGQGLEFLIYFQGNSAPDKSGLPSDRFSAERTGGSVSTLTIQRTQQEDSAVYLCASSAPGLAGNEQFFGPGTRLTVL.

The CDR3, as DNA: TGTGCCAGCAGCTTACCTGCATCCTGGGATGAGCAGTTCTTC. Its protein product is CASSLPASWDEQFF. V is TRBV11-2 and J is TRBJ2-1, with unresolved D. This CDR3 comprises 14 residues. Germline values: CDR1 SGHAT, CDR2 FQNNGV. V was cut by 2 bases and J by 8 bases, with 13 bases left in between.

This clonotype was picked up a small number of times. V is TRBV6-4 and J is TRBJ2-3, with D possibly matching TRBD1 (6 bases). This CDR3 has 13 residues. Trimming shortened V by 2 bases and J by 6 bases, and 9 bases separated the two germline ends. CDR1 and CDR2 (germline): MRHNA, SNTAGT. The chain's CDR3 is CASSDQQGDTQYF. CDR3 nucleotide sequence: TGTGCCAGCAGTGACCAACAGGGTGATACGCAGTATTTT.